This TCR beta chain appears in the sequencing data of a study of CD8 T cells in Susac syndrome (dated by TCRdb to between 2019 and 2020). About the study as a whole: Whether CD8+ T cell activation and differentiation in Susac syndrome was antigen driven was tested using repertoire sequencing.

The germline V end is reduced by 5 bases and the J end by 4 bases; junction bases left unmatched: 5. The cysteine opens and the phenylalanine closes a CDR3 of 14 amino acids. The kept DNA is CDR3 alone, 42 bases in frame from the first base. CDR1 and CDR2, per the germline V gene, are SGHTA and FQGTGA. To note about this clonotype: Its antigen remains unidentified. No per-base quality is available; no much larger clone lies one base away.

RNA was extracted with the RNeasy kit and roughly 0.5 to 1 ug was reverse transcribed using random hexamers. The immunoSEQ multiplex PCR assay, which covers 54 Vbeta and 13 Jbeta segments, was used to amplify TCR beta CDR3 regions. Bias from PCR amplification was corrected by using a synthetic template baseline for primer optimization and for computational correction. In the source study's methods: Reads were annotated to V, D and J genes according to IMGT and were analyzed with immunoSEQ Analyzer, with only productive sequences retained. Clonality was calculated as one minus the Shannon entropy normalized by log2 of the number of productive unique sequences. For each patient and control, public and private clones were evaluated among the 100 most prevalent clones. Susac-specific clones were defined as absent from healthy and MS cohorts, over a thousand published viral clones and other ImmuneACCESS disease sequences. TCRdb reprocessed the public reads (quality trimming at Q25 with fastp, clone calling with MiXCR) and kept in-frame beta chains. Every distinct CDR3 protein forms one entry, paired with its most common genes and DNA. The V and J calls and clone size come from TCRdb's table, not from the authors' own analysis. Recorded for this sample are about 160,000 distinct CDR3 sequences; approximately 94% of them occurred a single time. The top ten hold roughly 0.1% of the sample.

What the authors observed across the whole study: The TCR sequencing and HLA analysis was acknowledged to have included a relatively small number of individuals.

Peripheral blood CD8+ and CD4+ T cells from healthy donors, Susac syndrome patients and multiple sclerosis patients were profiled by high-throughput TCR beta sequencing. The multiple sclerosis controls were treatment-naive patients who had stable or active relapsing-remitting disease and met the revised McDonald criteria. Bulk CD8+ and CD4+ T cells were purified by magnetic negative isolation, while CD8+ TEMRA cells were enriched using FACS. Blood was collected in EDTA tubes and processed within 24 hours, with PBMCs isolated through density gradient centrifugation. PBMCs destined for TCR sequencing were cryopreserved in liquid nitrogen and later thawed in a 37 °C water bath. The sorted or isolated CD4+, CD8+ and CD8+ TEMRA cells had a purity of 90% or higher.

The sample taken for sequencing was CD4+ T cells from PBMCs. This clonotype originated in a human donor with multiple sclerosis. Here the chain combines TRBV7-3 and TRBJ2-7, with 10 central nucleotides matching TRBD2. The DNA reads as follows: TGTGCCAGCAGCCCGACTAGCGGGCAATACGAGCAGTACTTC. Translated, it gives CASSPTSGQYEQYF.